What follows is one T cell receptor beta chain and its context. The antigen remains unidentified. Generated by immunoSEQ multiplex PCR, the TCRdb table keeps only in-frame clones and is missing some. The profile shows 130,000 to 150,000 clones, over 90% of them singletons. The sample belongs to a study of graft-versus-host responses after intestinal transplantation. Whole-study results and caveats: Early post-transplant HvG declines tracked with peak circulating GvH clone levels.

This clonotype was sampled from a human donor who received an intestinal transplant. Source: unstimulated CD4+ T cells sorted from spleen or lymph node cells, taken before intestinal transplant.

The DNA of the CDR3 is TGTGCCAGCAGCCCCCTAGGACAGGGACATGTCTACGAGCAGTACTTC. This encodes CASSPLGQGHVYEQYF. The chain recombines TRBV7-9 with TRBJ2-5; 8 positions agree with TRBD1. The J call may be in error: the DNA end matches TRBJ2-7 better. CDR1 and CDR2 (germline): SEHNR, FQNEAQ (reference sequence). This CDR3 contains 16 residues.